The 24 T cell receptor beta chains reported below all come from one sample, sequenced in a study of beta chain features in type 1 diabetes. All of the isolated RNA was reverse transcribed, so expressed TCRB transcripts were sequenced. This table comes from immunoSEQ multiplex PCR, and its TCRdb copy is limited to in-frame clones, with some not included. This table has 350,000 to 400,000 clones, about 16% appearing once. The sample taken for sequencing was naive CD4+ T cells from blood. These TCRs come from a young woman in good health.

This clone occurred a few times. The rearrangement uses TRBV29-1 and TRBJ2-7; 9 bases agree with TRBD1. The CDR3 spans 14 residues. Trimming took 3 bases from V and 7 from J; bases not matched to a gene: 10. Germline assignment: CDR1 SQVTM and CDR2 ANQGSEA. The CDR3 DNA sequence: TGCAGCGTTGACCTAACAGGGGGCCAGCGGGAGCAGTACTTC. Amino acid sequence: CSVDLTGGQREQYF.

The chain has TRBV27 and TRBJ2-5, with TRBD1 identical over 7 bases. The CDR3 extends over 14 amino acids. The trim removed 5 bases at V and 1 base at J, leaving 4 bases unmatched. Germline assignment: CDR1 MNHEY and CDR2 SMNVEV (reference sequence). The CDR3 reads CASSPGDSQETQYF. DNA for the CDR3: TGTGCCAGCAGTCCAGGGGACAGCCAAGAGACCCAGTACTTC.

This sequence joins TRBV2 and TRBJ2-5; TRBD2 might be the D (5 bases). Looked up from germline, CDR1 is SNHLY and CDR2 is FYNNEI. CDR3 length equals 13 residues. The V end lost 6 bases, the J end lost 2 bases, and 10 bases lay between the germline ends. The CDR3 region is CASRGRTQETQYF. CDR3 nucleotides: TGTGCCAGCAGGGGGAGAACTCAAGAGACCCAGTACTTC.

Comments on this clone: The sample holds other DNA sequences that translate to the same CDR3. The CDR3 coding sequence is TGTGCCAGCAGTTCGGGGGGGGCCTATGGCTACACCTTC. Encoded protein: CASSSGGAYGYTF. The V gene is TRBV27, the J gene TRBJ1-2; D may be TRBD1 (6 bases). The CDR3 has 13 residues. The V gene's germline CDR1 is MNHEY and CDR2 SMNVEV (reference sequence). V lost 4 bases and J 4 bases, leaving 10 bases between the germline ends.

V is TRBV29-1 and J is TRBJ1-1; D not certain. Per germline, CDR1 SQVTM and CDR2 ANQGSEA. The CDR3 has 12 amino acids. V was trimmed by 5 bases and J by 0 bases, leaving 7 bases between them. The CDR3 region is CSVSVMNTEAFF. Here the CDR3 DNA reads TGCAGCGTTTCGGTCATGAACACTGAAGCTTTCTTT.

This chain links TRBV7-9 with TRBJ1-5; 8 nucleotides align to TRBD1. With V trimmed by 2 bases and J by 7 bases, 7 bases remained unmatched. Germline V gives CDR1 SEHNR, CDR2 FQNEAQ (reference sequence). The CDR3 extends over 15 amino acids. The CDR3 sequence: CASSLTGGTRQPQHF. CDR3 DNA: TGTGCCAGCAGCTTAACAGGGGGAACAAGACAGCCCCAGCATTTT. Drawing the rest from reference TRBV7-9 and TRBJ1-5, the complete variable domain is DTGVSQNPRHKITKRGQNVTFRCDPISEHNRLYWYRQTLGQGPEFLTYFQNEAQLEKSRLLSDRFSAERPKGSFSTLEIQRTEQGDSAMYLCASSLTGGTRQPQHFGDGTRLSIL.

This CDR3 reads CASSSPGTGNYEQYF. CDR3 nucleotide sequence: TGTGCCAGCAGCTCCCCCGGGACAGGGAACTACGAGCAGTACTTC. The chain joins TRBV7-9 to TRBJ2-7, with TRBD1 matching over 9 bases. The J segment lost 3 bases and the V segment lost 4 bases, leaving 7 bases of the junction unmatched. The germline gives CDR1 SEHNR, CDR2 FQNEAQ (reference sequence). The CDR3 extends over 15 amino acids.

Only a few counts were recorded for this clone. The rearrangement joins TRBV6-5 to TRBJ2-1; the match to TRBD1 covers 8 bases. Germline trimming cut 5 bases from V and 5 bases from J; bases unmatched to any gene: 2. The CDR3 contains 13 residues. In germline, CDR1 is MNHEY, CDR2 SVGAGI. CDR3 sequence: CASSRTGNNEQFF. CDR3 nucleotides: TGTGCCAGCAGTAGGACAGGGAACAATGAGCAGTTCTTC.

The V and J genes are TRBV9 and TRBJ2-2, with TRBD2 identical over 13 bases. The CDR3 contains 17 residues. V lost 3 bases to trimming and J lost 4 bases; unmatched junction nucleotides: 6. CDR1 and CDR2 from the germline V gene are SGDLS and YYNGEE. The CDR3 loop is CASSETSGRPFTGELFF. CDR3 coding DNA: TGTGCCAGCAGCGAGACTAGCGGGAGGCCATTCACCGGGGAGCTGTTTTTT.

The chain recombines TRBV7-2 with TRBJ2-7; D is perhaps TRBD2 (5 bases). The CDR3 is 16 residues long. V was cut by 0 bases and J by 0 bases, with 12 bases left in between. CDR1 and CDR2 from the germline V gene are SGHTA and FQGNSA. The CDR3 region is CASSLAAASSSYEQYF. The CDR3 DNA sequence: TGTGCCAGCAGCTTAGCAGCGGCGTCCAGCTCCTACGAGCAGTACTTC.

This clone was recorded a few times. The chain links TRBV6-6 to TRBJ2-2; maybe TRBD2 (6 bases). The CDR3 spans 14 residues. The germline V gene has CDR1 MNHNY and CDR2 SVGAGI (reference sequence). V lost 7 bases, J lost 4 bases, and 13 bases lay in between. CDR3 nucleotides: TGTGCCAGCACCGCCGGGACTTTCACCGGGGAGCTGTTTTTT. It codes for CASTAGTFTGELFF.

This clone turned up a few times. The chain is built from TRBV6-6 and TRBJ2-7; D is unresolved. Germline V lookup: CDR1 MNHNY, CDR2 SVGAGI (reference sequence). The V gene lost 0 bases and the J gene lost 2 bases, with 8 bases spanning the gap. There are 14 residues in the CDR3. The CDR3 sequence is CASSYSAGTYEQYF. The CDR3, as DNA: TGTGCCAGCAGTTACTCGGCAGGAACCTACGAGCAGTACTTC.

The gene calls are TRBV29-1 and TRBJ2-5, with TRBD2 as a possible D gene (5 bases). The germline V gene encodes CDR1 SQVTM and CDR2 ANQGSEA. The CDR3 is 14 amino acids. Trimming took off 5 bases at V and 5 bases at J, with 18 bases between the two ends. CDR3 coding DNA: TGCAGCGTTAGACCCCGGATGACGGGGGAGACCCAGTACTTC. Translated, it gives CSVRPRMTGETQYF.

This clone was counted between two and nine times. The J gene is TRBJ2-1, the V gene TRBV5-1; D may be TRBD1 (5 bases). V lost 3 bases to trimming and J lost 6 bases, with 10 bases between them. The CDR3 has 13 amino acids. In germline, CDR1 is SGHRS, CDR2 YFSETQ. CDR3 nucleotide sequence: TGCGCCAGCAGCTACCAGGGCCTCAATGAGCAGTTCTTC. Its translation: CASSYQGLNEQFF.

The chain employs TRBV9 and TRBJ2-7; 7 bases line up with TRBD2. J was trimmed by 12 bases and V by 0 bases; bases with no gene match: 12. Germline CDR1 and CDR2: SGDLS and YYNGEE. This CDR3 is 14 amino acids long. CDR3 sequence: CASSVDGGGPPGYF. The DNA of the CDR3 is TGTGCCAGCAGCGTAGACGGGGGAGGGCCTCCGGGGTACTTC.

This clone was recorded a few times. The rearrangement joins TRBV5-1 to TRBJ2-7; 7 nucleotides align to TRBD1. Germline CDR1 reads SGHRS; CDR2 reads YFSETQ. CDR3 length: 13 amino acids. Unmatched junction bases numbered 6, after V lost 6 bases and J lost 3 bases. The CDR3 reads CASKQGTRYEQYF. The CDR3 bases are TGCGCCAGCAAACAGGGGACGCGCTACGAGCAGTACTTC.

This chain uses TRBV29-1 with TRBJ2-7, with TRBD1 matching over 8 bases. The germline V gene has CDR1 SQVTM and CDR2 ANQGSEA. The V gene end was trimmed by 3 bases and the J gene end by 6 bases; junction bases not matched to a gene: 7. This CDR3 is built from 13 residues. The CDR3 DNA sequence: TGCAGCGTTGACGGACAGGGAGGAGGCGAGCAGTACTTC. Its translation: CSVDGQGGGEQYF.

This clone was seen only a few times. This rearrangement joins TRBV28 to TRBJ1-5, with D maybe TRBD1 (5 bases). This CDR3 is built from 14 residues. Germline V gene data show CDR1 as MDHEN and CDR2 as SYDVKM. The V and J ends lost 4 bases and 3 bases respectively, with 10 bases between them. CDR3 sequence: CASSSGSPNQPQHF. CDR3 DNA: TGTGCCAGCAGTTCAGGGTCCCCCAATCAGCCCCAGCATTTT.

The CDR3 protein is CSVITLAGGLRETQYF. CDR3 sequence (DNA): TGCAGCGTTATAACACTAGCGGGAGGGCTCCGGGAGACCCAGTACTTC. The chain joins TRBV29-1 to TRBJ2-5, with 13 bases aligning to TRBD2. V lost 5 bases and J lost 5; bases outside the gene matches: 11. The CDR3 contains 16 residues. CDR1 SQVTM and CDR2 ANQGSEA come from the germline V gene.

V and J are TRBV11-1 and TRBJ2-1; 12 nucleotides align to TRBD2. From germline, CDR1 is SGHAT and CDR2 FQDESV (reference sequence). The CDR3 runs to 16 residues. Losses at the gene ends were 2 bases for V and 6 bases for J; bases not matched to a gene: 5. CDR3 coding DNA: TGTGCCAGCAGCTTACTAGCGGGAGGGCCGGTCAATGAGCAGTTCTTC. This gives the protein CASSLLAGGPVNEQFF. The variable domain in full, with the rest retrieved from reference TRBV11-1 and TRBJ2-1, is EAEVAQSPRYKITEKSQAVAFWCDPISGHATLYWYRQILGQGPELLVQFQDESVVDDSQLPKDRFSAERLKGVDSTLKIQPAELGDSAMYLCASSLLAGGPVNEQFFGPGTRLTVL.

This clone was seen only a few times. The V and J genes are TRBV11-1 and TRBJ2-3, with 12 bases fitting TRBD2. The CDR3 is made up of 14 amino acids. The V gene end was trimmed by 7 bases and the J gene end by 11 bases; junction bases not matched to a gene: 10. The germline V gene has CDR1 SGHAT and CDR2 FQDESV (reference sequence). CDR3 DNA sequence: TGTGCCAGCATCCGGACTAGCGGGACCCTTAAGCAGTATTTT. It codes for CASIRTSGTLKQYF.

The chain is built from TRBV6-1 and TRBJ2-3, with a possible D match to TRBD2 (6 bases). Trimming pared 7 bases from V and 3 bases from J, leaving 14 bases between. Germline values: CDR1 MNHNS, CDR2 SASEGT. This CDR3 is 14 amino acids long. DNA for the CDR3: TGTGCCAGCACCCGGAAGGAGGGAACAGATACGCAGTATTTT. This encodes CASTRKEGTDTQYF.

In this sample, this clone turned up a few times. CDR3 DNA: TGTGCCAGCAGCCCCCGACTATTACAAGAGACCCAGTACTTC. Its protein is CASSPRLLQETQYF. The rearrangement uses TRBV9 and TRBJ2-5; tentatively, D is TRBD2 (5 bases). Between the trimmed V and J ends, which lost 4 bases and 2 bases, there was a span of 12 bases. Germline CDR1 is SGDLS and CDR2 is YYNGEE. This CDR3 has 14 residues.

This clone was seen more than once but under ten times. The chain uses TRBV4-3 and TRBJ2-7; possibly TRBD1 for D (5 bases). Trimming left V 0 bases short and J 5 bases short, with 14 bases between. The germline CDR1 and CDR2 sequences are LGHNA and YSLEER. CDR3 length: 15 amino acids. CDR3 sequence: CASSQESGPFNEQYF. In DNA form, the CDR3 reads TGCGCCAGCAGCCAAGAATCAGGGCCTTTCAACGAGCAGTACTTC.